This T cell receptor (beta chain) was sequenced for a study of T cell responses to AZD1222 COVID-19 vaccine. Between the trimmed V and J ends, which lost 2 bases and 1 base, there was a span of 9 bases. Looked up from germline, CDR1 is SGHDT and CDR2 is YYEEEE. The CDR3 covers 15 residues. The repertoire was sequenced with immunoSEQ multiplex PCR; TCRdb's copy has only in-frame clones and lacks some. The data contain 150,000 to 200,000 clones, around 90% of them singletons. This clone appeared once. Its specificity is not known. Findings and caveats of the study: The donor group comprised mostly white British people and more females; the analysis possibly underestimated clonal diversity. Unmutated variant regions are reportedly the target of nearly half of TCRs that are spike-specific. At baseline, seropositivity was found in only a handful of AZD1222 recipients.

The study pooled second doses at about 4 or about 12 weeks. The source was peripheral blood, collected 28 days after the second AZD1222 dose. This chain connects TRBV5-6 to TRBJ2-2; D not resolved. The sequence derives from an adult who received the AZD1222 COVID-19 vaccine. The CDR3 region is CASSFGSVNTGELFF. The CDR3 nucleotides read TGTGCCAGCAGCTTTGGGTCCGTGAACACCGGGGAGCTGTTTTTT. The full variable domain, rest sourced from reference TRBV5-6 and TRBJ2-2, is DAGVTQSPTHLIKTRGQQVTLRCSPKSGHDTVSWYQQALGQGPQFIFQYYEEEERQRGNFPDRFSGHQFPNYSSELNVNALLLGDSALYLCASSFGSVNTGELFFGEGSRLTVL.